The 32 T cell receptor beta chains below all came from one sample that was sequenced in a study of beta chain features in type 1 diabetes. Every bit of the isolated RNA underwent reverse transcription, so sequencing read expressed TCRB transcripts. Clones were sequenced by immunoSEQ multiplex PCR, and TCRdb holds only the in-frame ones, with some missing. The sample has some 150,000 clones, around 10% seen once. Specimen: central memory CD4+ T cells from blood. These receptors all stem from a young man in good health.

This clone was detected ten times or more. The CDR3 DNA follows: TGTGCCAGCAGCTTATCCCGACAGGGACCCTACGAGCAGTACTTC. Its translation: CASSLSRQGPYEQYF. The chain uses TRBV11-2 and TRBJ2-7; 7 bases fit TRBD1. V was clipped by 2 bases and J by 2 bases; unmatched bases: 6. Germline V gives CDR1 SGHAT, CDR2 FQNNGV. The CDR3 runs to 15 residues.

There are many counts of this clone. The CDR3 DNA follows: TGTGCCAGCACGGGTAGTCCGGAGGATACGCAGTATTTT. It is translated as CASTGSPEDTQYF. This chain uses TRBV2 with TRBJ2-3; D not resolved. The V and J ends lost 7 bases and 6 bases respectively, with 14 bases between them. CDR1 SNHLY and CDR2 FYNNEI come from the germline V gene. CDR3 length: 13 residues.

This chain uses TRBV7-2 with TRBJ2-5; 7 positions match TRBD1. Per germline, CDR1 SGHTA and CDR2 FQGNSA. This CDR3 is built from 12 residues. V gave up 5 bases and J gave up 7 bases; unmatched junction bases: 4. CDR3 sequence reads: CASSRDRGTQYF. The CDR3 bases are TGTGCCAGCAGCCGGGACAGAGGGACCCAGTACTTC.

This clone has a count of ten or more. V is TRBV11-2 and J is TRBJ1-2; no firm D call. The CDR3 length is 14 residues. V lost 0 bases to trimming and J lost 6 bases, with 11 bases between them. From germline, CDR1 is SGHAT and CDR2 FQNNGV. The CDR3 loop is CASSLDRGTDGYTF. DNA for the CDR3: TGTGCCAGCAGCTTAGATCGGGGAACGGATGGCTACACCTTC.

This chain connects TRBV7-2 to TRBJ2-3; unclear D gene. V was shortened by 5 bases and J by 8 bases, with 14 bases between the two germline ends. Germline-derived CDR1 and CDR2 are SGHTA and FQGNSA. This CDR3 region has 13 residues. The CDR3 DNA reads TGTGCCAGCAGCCCACGGACGGGTGTTACGCAGTATTTT. This sequence encodes CASSPRTGVTQYF.

The chain joins TRBV4-2 to TRBJ2-6; D is uncertain. This CDR3 spans 17 amino acids. Germline V gene sequence: CDR1 LGHNA, CDR2 YNFKEQ. V lost 0 bases and J lost 0, with 9 bases in between. CDR3 amino acids: CASSQDPRSSGANVLTF. DNA for the CDR3: TGTGCCAGCAGCCAAGATCCCAGAAGCTCTGGGGCCAACGTCCTGACTTTC.

V usage is TRBV10-3 and J usage is TRBJ1-1; D is undetermined. V lost 4 bases to trimming and J lost 1 base, with 7 bases between them. Germline V gene lookup returns CDR1 ENHRY and CDR2 SYGVKD. The CDR3 contains 13 residues. The CDR3 DNA sequence: TGTGCCATCAGTGTTCATGGGAACACTGAAGCTTTCTTT. Amino acid sequence: CAISVHGNTEAFF.

This clone was picked up a small number of times. The chain uses TRBV5-1 and TRBJ1-1; 9 nucleotides agree with TRBD1. J gave up 4 bases and V 0 bases, and 1 base lay outside the gene matches. The germline V gene has CDR1 SGHRS and CDR2 YFSETQ. The CDR3 sequence is 14 residues long. The CDR3 DNA sequence: TGCGCCAGCAGCTTGGACAGGGGGCGCACTGAAGCTTTCTTT. It translates to CASSLDRGRTEAFF.

The rearrangement links TRBV6-6 to TRBJ1-6; no clear D. From germline, CDR1 is MNHNY and CDR2 SVGAGI (reference sequence). The CDR3 has 14 amino acids. The V end lost 7 bases, the J end lost 7 bases, and 14 bases lay between the germline ends. The CDR3 is CASTLDGGNSPLHF. CDR3 in DNA: TGTGCCAGCACTCTAGACGGAGGCAATTCACCCCTCCACTTT.

This clone was counted many times. V gene TRBV18 combines with J gene TRBJ2-3; maybe TRBD1 (5 bases). CDR1 KGHSH and CDR2 LQKENI come from the germline V gene. This CDR3 is built from 14 residues. Trimming shortened V by 8 bases and J by 1 base, and 13 bases separated the two germline ends. The DNA for the CDR3 is TGTGCCAGCGCCGTCCTGACAGGCACAGATACGCAGTATTTT. This gives the protein CASAVLTGTDTQYF.

This clone was recorded at least ten times. This chain uses TRBV9 with TRBJ2-1, with TRBD1 as a possible D gene (6 bases). The CDR3 is 15 amino acids. V shed 3 bases and J shed 3 bases, with 13 bases lying between them. Germline CDR1 reads SGDLS; CDR2 reads YYNGEE. The CDR3 sequence: CASSDRRGLYNEQFF. The CDR3 bases are TGTGCCAGCAGCGACCGCAGGGGCCTCTACAATGAGCAGTTCTTC.

The chain joins TRBV10-3 to TRBJ2-1, with D possibly TRBD2 on 6 matching bases. CDR3 size: 16 residues. The V end lost 5 bases, the J end lost 9 bases, and 23 bases lay between the germline ends. The germline CDR1 and CDR2 sequences are ENHRY and SYGVKD. Here the CDR3 DNA reads TGTGCCATCAGTACCCTAGCGAATTCTGGGCGGAGTGAGCAGTTCTTC. It translates to CAISTLANSGRSEQFF.

The J gene is TRBJ2-1, the V gene TRBV5-6; 13 bases fit TRBD2. Germline assignment: CDR1 SGHDT and CDR2 YYEEEE. This CDR3 region has 19 residues. Trimming cost V 0 bases and J 4 bases; bases outside gene matches: 10. The CDR3 loop is CASSLAGVRLAGGYNEQFF. The CDR3 coding sequence is TGTGCCAGCAGCTTGGCCGGAGTTCGACTAGCGGGAGGATACAATGAGCAGTTCTTC.

The chain links TRBV7-3 to TRBJ2-3; no firm D call. The CDR3 runs 14 residues. The V gene's germline CDR1 is SGHTA and CDR2 FQGTGA. Between the trimmed V and J ends, which lost 4 bases and 1 base, there was a span of 9 bases. The CDR3 DNA reads TGTGCCAGCAGCTCTTACGTGGGCACAGATACGCAGTATTTT. Protein: CASSSYVGTDTQYF.

This sequence joins TRBV5-1 and TRBJ2-1; D not certain. V was clipped by 7 bases and J by 0 bases, with 5 bases between them. The CDR3 is made up of 12 amino acids. Looked up from germline, CDR1 is SGHRS and CDR2 is YFSETQ. The CDR3 region is CASGRSYNEQFF. The CDR3 region has the DNA TGCGCCAGCGGTCGCTCCTACAATGAGCAGTTCTTC.

Only a few counts were recorded for this clone. V is TRBV9 and J is TRBJ2-1, with D perhaps matching TRBD2 (6 bases). The CDR3 covers 13 residues. Trimming left V 0 bases short and J 9 bases short, with 10 bases between. Per germline, CDR1 SGDLS and CDR2 YYNGEE. The CDR3: CASSVALGGEQFF. The CDR3, as DNA: TGTGCCAGCAGCGTAGCTTTGGGAGGTGAGCAGTTCTTC.

The V gene is TRBV5-6, the J gene TRBJ2-7, with TRBD2 as a possible D gene (6 bases). The V and J ends lost 4 bases and 3 bases respectively, with 14 bases between them. Germline V CDR1 and CDR2: SGHDT, YYEEEE. This CDR3 contains 14 residues. In DNA, the CDR3 is TGTGCCAGCAGCCCCCGGGACTCATTCTACGAGCAGTACTTC. Its translation: CASSPRDSFYEQYF.

This clone was counted between two and nine times. CDR3: CASSPQGDNYNEQFF. The CDR3 nucleotides read TGTGCCAGCAGCCCTCAAGGGGACAACTACAATGAGCAGTTCTTC. V gene TRBV9 combines with J gene TRBJ2-1; D might be TRBD1 (6 bases). The CDR3 is 15 amino acids. The V gene lost 4 bases and the J gene lost 3 bases, with 14 bases spanning the gap. Germline loops: CDR1 SGDLS, CDR2 YYNGEE. Full variable domain (remainder filled in from reference TRBV9 and TRBJ2-1): DSGVTQTPKHLITATGQRVTLRCSPRSGDLSVYWYQQSLDQGLQFLIQYYNGEERAKGNILERFSAQQFPDLHSELNLSSLELGDSALYFCASSPQGDNYNEQFFGPGTRLTVL.

The genes are TRBV7-3 and TRBJ2-1, with D tentatively TRBD1 (6 bases). The V end was cut by 4 bases, the J end by 10 bases, with 14 bases between. CDR3 length: 13 residues. Germline values: CDR1 SGHTA, CDR2 FQGTGA. The CDR3, as DNA: TGTGCCAGCAGCTCTCTTCAGGGGTTAGAGCAGTTCTTC. This codes for CASSSLQGLEQFF. The full variable domain, rest sourced from reference TRBV7-3 and TRBJ2-1, is GAGVSQTPSNKVTEKGKYVELRCDPISGHTALYWYRQSLGQGPEFLIYFQGTGAADDSGLPNDRFFAVRPEGSVSTLKIQRTERGDSAVYLCASSSLQGLEQFFGPGTRLTVL.

The gene calls are TRBV15 and TRBJ2-2, with unresolved D. CDR1 LNHNV and CDR2 YYDKDF come from the germline V gene (reference sequence). The germline V and J ends were trimmed by 0 bases and 1 base, with 9 bases remaining between them. The CDR3 consists of 16 residues. CDR3 sequence (DNA): TGTGCCACCAGCAGAGATACACAGAGGAACACCGGGGAGCTGTTTTTT. Translated, it gives CATSRDTQRNTGELFF.

This chain connects TRBV28 to TRBJ1-2; 9 positions match TRBD1. Germline loops: CDR1 MDHEN, CDR2 SYDVKM. CDR3 length: 13 amino acids. The junction had 0 bases not matched to a gene; V was cut back by 5 bases and J by 2 bases. The CDR3 loop is CASSGQGNYGYTF. CDR3 sequence (DNA): TGTGCCAGCAGTGGACAGGGGAACTATGGCTACACCTTC.

In this sample, this clone turned up a few times. V usage is TRBV6-1 and J usage is TRBJ1-1; 7 bases agree with TRBD1. V dropped 6 bases and J dropped 4; count of bases not matched to a gene: 8. Germline-derived CDR1 and CDR2 are MNHNS and SASEGT. The CDR3 spans 14 residues. In nucleotides, the CDR3 is TGTGCCAGCAGAACAGGGGCGGAAAGCACTGAAGCTTTCTTT. Translation: CASRTGAESTEAFF.

This chain uses TRBV5-1 with TRBJ2-1; D is unresolved. This CDR3 region has 16 residues. Trimming shortened V by 0 bases and J by 6 bases, and 16 bases separated the two germline ends. Looked up from germline, CDR1 is SGHRS and CDR2 is YFSETQ. In DNA, the CDR3 is TGCGCCAGCAGCTTGGCAGTGGGATCGGCCCGCAATGAGCAGTTCTTC. This gives the protein CASSLAVGSARNEQFF.

This clone has a handful of counts. Sequence at one end of the junction differs from germline and may be a read error. The chain joins TRBV23-1 to TRBJ1-3, with TRBD1 as a possible D gene (6 bases). TRBV23-1 is reported as an ORF; its role is uncertain. This CDR3 has 11 residues. This CDR3 is CASSHPSGQTF. DNA for the CDR3: TGCGCCAGCAGTCACCCCTCGGGACAAACCTTT.

This clone was detected only a few times. The identical CDR3 is also encoded by other nucleotide sequences in the sample. V usage is TRBV4-3 and J usage is TRBJ2-1; tentative D call: TRBD1 (6 bases). This CDR3 contains 13 residues. Germline V gives CDR1 LGHNA, CDR2 YSLEER. V was clipped by 1 base and J by 7 bases, with 8 bases between them. CDR3 protein: CASSQAQGNEQFF. CDR3 nucleotides: TGCGCCAGCAGCCAAGCACAGGGTAATGAGCAGTTCTTC.

CDR3: CASSEERTQLNTEAFF. The CDR3 bases are TGTGCCAGCAGTGAAGAAAGGACTCAATTGAACACTGAAGCTTTCTTT. The chain has TRBV6-1 and TRBJ1-1, with D hard to call. The CDR3 extends over 16 amino acids. Per germline, CDR1 MNHNS and CDR2 SASEGT. Trimming shortened V by 1 base and J by 0 bases, and 12 bases separated the two germline ends.

The chain is built from TRBV4-2 and TRBJ2-5; 9 bases agree with TRBD2. Per germline, CDR1 LGHNA and CDR2 YNFKEQ. After removal of 2 bases from V and 4 bases from J, the junction contained 8 bases not matched to a gene. This CDR3 contains 16 residues. The CDR3 DNA is TGTGCCAGCAGCCAATCTGAGGGCGGGGGGGCAGAGACCCAGTACTTC. Its protein product is CASSQSEGGGAETQYF.

This clone showed up just a few times. This chain links TRBV28 with TRBJ1-4; D gene ambiguous. CDR1 MDHEN and CDR2 SYDVKM come from the germline V gene. Deletions cut 1 base from V and 7 bases from J, with 4 bases between. The CDR3 has 12 residues. CDR3 nucleotide sequence: TGTGCCAGCAGTTTATTGGGTGAAAAACTGTTTTTT. Its translation is CASSLLGEKLFF.

The chain is built from TRBV9 and TRBJ1-6; D not certain. V lost 0 bases and J 8 bases, leaving 9 bases between the germline ends. The CDR3 is 14 residues long. Germline-derived CDR1 and CDR2 are SGDLS and YYNGEE. The CDR3 region has the DNA TGTGCCAGCAGCGTAGCGGAGCTTTATTCACCCCTCCACTTT. Protein sequence: CASSVAELYSPLHF. Full variable domain (remainder filled in from reference TRBV9 and TRBJ1-6): DSGVTQTPKHLITATGQRVTLRCSPRSGDLSVYWYQQSLDQGLQFLIQYYNGEERAKGNILERFSAQQFPDLHSELNLSSLELGDSALYFCASSVAELYSPLHFGNGTRLTVT.

This clone was detected a few times. The chain links TRBV5-4 to TRBJ2-3; D possibly corresponds to TRBD1 (5 bases). CDR3 length equals 14 residues. Germline CDR1 and CDR2: SGHNT and YYREEE (reference sequence). Trimming took off 4 bases at V and 0 bases at J, with 9 bases between the two ends. This CDR3 is CASSETASTDTQYF. The CDR3 nucleotides are TGTGCCAGCAGCGAGACAGCTAGCACAGATACGCAGTATTTT. Based on the CDR3 plus reference TRBV5-4 and TRBJ2-3, the full variable domain is ETGVTQSPTHLIKTRGQQVTLRCSSQSGHNTVSWYQQALGQGPQFIFQYYREEENGRGNFPPRFSGLQFPNYSSELNVNALELDDSALYLCASSETASTDTQYFGPGTRLTVL.

This clone has a handful of counts. The V call is TRBV28, the J call TRBJ1-2; unclear D gene. Germline CDR1 and CDR2: MDHEN and SYDVKM. V gave up 6 bases and J gave up 8 bases, with 13 bases separating them. This CDR3 has 12 amino acids. The CDR3 here is CASSHVRAGYTF. CDR3 DNA sequence: TGTGCCAGCAGCCATGTAAGGGCCGGCTACACCTTC.

The rearrangement joins TRBV9 to TRBJ2-1; D possibly corresponds to TRBD1 (5 bases). Trimming pared 0 bases from V and 4 bases from J, leaving 11 bases between. The CDR3 runs to 15 residues. CDR1 and CDR2 (germline): SGDLS, YYNGEE. CDR3 nucleotide sequence: TGTGCCAGCAGCGTAGCTGGGGCCCAATACAATGAGCAGTTCTTC. Translated: CASSVAGAQYNEQFF.